Listed here are 30 T cell receptor beta chains from one sample, sequenced in a study of vaccination effects on CD4 cells after COVID-19 (dated by TCRdb to about 2022). Libraries were prepared through the immunoSEQ multiplex PCR assay. The table comes from immuneACCESS by way of TCRdb, which keeps in-frame sequences with V and J called. Part of the clones is missing from these tables; in studies checked, under half for an unresolved V gene and the rest for unknown reasons. Across this sample there are 73,000 or so clones, with 78% seen only once. Of the sample, over 9.5% is held by the ten largest clones. Antigens for these TCRs are unknown. In the ViraFEST assay, PBMC were stimulated with viral peptide pools, and antigen-specific CD4+ T cell clonotypes were then identified by expansion using TCR sequencing. After 10 days of culture, CD4+ T cells were isolated with the EasySep CD4+ T cell isolation kit. None of the healthy vaccine recipients had a prior SARS-CoV-2 infection, which was confirmed by nucleocapsid antibody tests that came back negative both before and after vaccination.

Sequences were derived from CD4+ T cells from PBMCs cultured with SARS-CoV-2 spike peptides, sampled before COVID-19 vaccination. Interpreted using the paper, the cell subset or site label stands for: SARS-CoV-2 spike overlapping peptide pool stimulation. The receptor source for this set is a human donor who received a COVID-19 vaccine.

This sequence joins TRBV7-3 and TRBJ1-2, with D possibly matching TRBD1 (6 bases). The germline V gene has CDR1 SGHTA and CDR2 FQGTGA. The CDR3 runs to 14 residues. The V end lost 4 bases, the J end lost 8 bases, and 17 bases lay between the germline ends. CDR3 in DNA: TGTGCCAGCAGCTCGCAACCAGGGGTGGGGGGCTACACCTTC. Amino acid sequence: CASSSQPGVGGYTF.

This chain connects TRBV7-3 to TRBJ2-7, with D unclear. The CDR3 covers 15 residues. Trimming took 5 bases from V and 7 from J, leaving 21 bases between them. Germline CDR1 reads SGHTA; CDR2 reads FQGTGA. The CDR3 DNA reads as TGTGCCAGCAGCATAAAACCCGACCCCGTTTGGGAGCAGTACGTC. Translating it yields CASSIKPDPVWEQYV.

This rearrangement joins TRBV19 to TRBJ1-4; TRBD1 matches at 9 bases. Trimming took 2 bases from V and 8 from J; bases not matched to a gene: 6. Germline V gene sequence: CDR1 LNHDA, CDR2 SQIVND (reference sequence). The CDR3 has 15 amino acids. As DNA, the CDR3 is TGTGCCAGTAGTATATTGGGACAGGGAGGCGAAAAACTGTTTTTT. This translates into CASSILGQGGEKLFF.

The J gene is TRBJ2-5, the V gene TRBV7-8; 16 nucleotides line up with TRBD2. The CDR3 length is 19 residues. Per germline, CDR1 SGHVS and CDR2 FQNEAQ. V shed 0 bases and J 5 bases; nucleotides not matched to a gene: 9. CDR3 DNA: TGTGCCAGCAGCTTAGCGAGACCCGGGACTAGCGGGGGGGGCGAGACCCAGTACTTC. It translates to CASSLARPGTSGGGETQYF.

The genes are TRBV3-1 (or the pseudogene TRBV3-2) and TRBJ2-2; 12 positions match TRBD2. Germline CDR1 reads LGHDT; CDR2 reads YNNKEL (reference sequence). After removal of 4 bases from V and 6 bases from J, the junction contained 9 bases not matched to a gene. The CDR3 runs 17 residues. CDR3 sequence (DNA): TGTGCCAGCAGCCGCCGAGGCACTAGCGGGGGGCCCGGGGAGCTGTTTTTT. It encodes CASSRRGTSGGPGELFF.

The CDR3 sequence: CASSSAAGVGAFF. DNA of the CDR3: TGTGCCAGCAGTTCCGCCGCTGGGGTGGGGGCTTTCTTT. This rearrangement joins TRBV6-5 to TRBJ1-1; D gene unclear. V was shortened by 4 bases and J by 11 bases, with 17 bases between the two germline ends. CDR1 and CDR2 from the germline V gene are MNHEY and SVGAGI. The CDR3 loop spans 13 amino acids.

The chain combines TRBV3-1 (or the pseudogene TRBV3-2) with TRBJ1-2; D is ambiguous. The CDR3 length is 15 residues. Trimming pared 1 base from V and 7 bases from J, leaving 16 bases between. CDR1 and CDR2 (germline): LGHDT, YNNKEL (reference sequence). CDR3 loop: CASSQGILFPGGYTF. The CDR3, as DNA: TGTGCCAGCAGCCAAGGAATTTTGTTTCCCGGTGGCTACACCTTC.

This clone was seen a handful of times. DNA for the CDR3: TGCGCCAGCAGCCGTTCCTACGGGGATCAGCCCCAGCATTTT. This gives the protein CASSRSYGDQPQHF. The chain combines TRBV4-1 with TRBJ1-5; the D is unclear. This CDR3 region has 14 residues. V lost 4 bases to trimming and J lost 5 bases, with 12 bases between them. Germline CDR1 is MGHRA and CDR2 is YSYEKL.

Here the CDR3 DNA reads TGTGCCAGCAGTTCATGGGCGGTTTCTAACTATGGCTACACCTTC. Its translation is CASSSWAVSNYGYTF. The chain combines TRBV28 with TRBJ1-2, with D unresolved. V lost 4 bases and J 0 bases, leaving 12 bases between the germline ends. Germline-derived CDR1 and CDR2 are MDHEN and SYDVKM. This CDR3 is 15 amino acids long.

The genes are TRBV3-1 (or the pseudogene TRBV3-2) and TRBJ1-2, with 7 bases lining up with TRBD1. This CDR3 is 15 amino acids long. The trim removed 4 bases at V and 3 bases at J, leaving 8 bases unmatched. The germline V gene has CDR1 LGHDT and CDR2 YNNKEL (reference sequence). The CDR3 spells CASSPSGGGHYGYTF. In nucleotides, the CDR3 is TGTGCCAGCAGCCCCTCGGGAGGGGGCCACTATGGCTACACCTTC.

The V call is TRBV19, the J call TRBJ2-6; 7 bases are a match to TRBD1. CDR1 and CDR2 (germline): LNHDA, SQIVND (reference sequence). The ends lost 6 bases at V and 4 bases at J; junction bases unmatched: 9. The CDR3 contains 16 residues. The CDR3 spells CASSLNTGVGANVLTF. CDR3 nucleotides: TGTGCCAGTAGCCTCAACACAGGGGTAGGGGCCAACGTCCTGACTTTC.

V gene TRBV6-6 combines with J gene TRBJ1-2; 10 bases map to TRBD1. Germline lookup yields CDR1 MNHNY and CDR2 SVGAGI (reference sequence). V was pared by 6 bases and J by 0 bases, with 7 bases of the junction left unmatched. The CDR3 is 16 amino acids. The DNA for the CDR3 is TGTGCCAGCAGCATCTCGGACAGGGGGACTAACTATGGCTACACCTTC. Its translation: CASSISDRGTNYGYTF.

The gene calls are TRBV6-5 and TRBJ1-6, with unresolved D. From germline, CDR1 is MNHEY and CDR2 SVGAGI. Trimming removed 10 bases at V and 7 bases at J, with 11 bases between. The CDR3 loop spans 12 amino acids. The CDR3 is CATKELNSPLHF. CDR3 DNA sequence: TGTGCCACTAAGGAGTTGAATTCACCCCTCCACTTT.

The CDR3 DNA sequence: TGTGCCAGCAGCTTTGGGACCCAGGACAGAGAGCAGTTCTTC. It is translated as CASSFGTQDREQFF. This sequence joins TRBV5-6 and TRBJ2-1, with a weak D call TRBD1 (6 bases). Germline V lookup: CDR1 SGHDT, CDR2 YYEEEE. This CDR3 contains 14 residues. V lost 2 bases and J lost 10, with 16 bases in between.

This sequence joins TRBV12-3 or TRBV12-4 and TRBJ1-1; D ambiguous. This CDR3 region has 12 residues. The ends were cut back, 6 bases at V and 4 bases at J, with 9 bases in the middle. The CDR3 loop is CASRRLITEAFF. The CDR3 DNA reads TGTGCCAGCAGGCGACTCATCACTGAAGCTTTCTTT.

Only one count was recorded for this clone. In DNA, the CDR3 is TGTGCCAGCAGCCGTTTACAGGGGGGCGAGCAGTACGTC. It encodes CASSRLQGGEQYV. V and J are TRBV3-1 (or the pseudogene TRBV3-2) and TRBJ2-7, with 8 bases fitting TRBD1. The trim removed 4 bases at V and 6 bases at J, leaving 5 bases unmatched. The germline CDR1 and CDR2 sequences are LGHDT and YNNKEL (reference sequence). The CDR3 is made up of 13 amino acids.

The CDR3 loop reads CASSIVGQGTYNEQFF. The CDR3 DNA reads as TGTGCCAGTAGTATTGTGGGCCAGGGGACCTACAATGAGCAGTTCTTC. J is TRBJ2-1 and V is TRBV19; D perhaps matches TRBD1 (6 bases). There are 16 residues in the CDR3. Germline V lookup: CDR1 LNHDA, CDR2 SQIVND (reference sequence). V was pared by 3 bases and J by 2 bases, with 14 bases between. The complete variable domain, with remaining parts taken from reference TRBV19 and TRBJ2-1, reads DGGITQSPKYLFRKEGQNVTLSCEQNLNHDAMYWYRQDPGQGLRLIYYSQIVNDFQKGDIAEGYSVSREKKESFPLTVTSAQKNPTAFYLCASSIVGQGTYNEQFFGPGTRLTVL.

The CDR3 DNA sequence: TGTGCCTGGGTGGGGCGGGGGATTTATCACTACGAGCAGTACGTC. Its translation is CAWVGRGIYHYEQYV. The chain has TRBV30 and TRBJ2-7, with 7 bases lining up with TRBD2. The CDR3 runs to 15 residues. Unmatched junction bases numbered 13, after V lost 5 bases and J lost 3 bases. Germline V lookup: CDR1 GTSNPN, CDR2 SVGIG (reference sequence).

V is TRBV6-2 or TRBV6-3 and J is TRBJ1-2; a weak D match, TRBD1 (5 bases). Trimming took off 0 bases at V and 2 bases at J, with 7 bases between the two ends. CDR3 length: 14 amino acids. The germline CDR1 and CDR2 sequences are MNHEY and SVGEGT. CDR3 nucleotides: TGTGCCAGCAGTTACTCAGCAGGGAACTATGGCTACACCTTC. Protein product: CASSYSAGNYGYTF.

The genes are TRBV7-3 and TRBJ2-1, with D perhaps matching TRBD2 (6 bases). Germline-derived CDR1 and CDR2 are SGHTA and FQGTGA. Trimming pared 5 bases from V and 7 bases from J, leaving 15 bases between. The CDR3 has 14 residues. The CDR3 DNA reads as TGTGCCAGCAGCCAGCCGGGAGCTGGGAATGAGCAGTTCTTC. This translates into CASSQPGAGNEQFF.

CDR3 loop: CASSLRGGNEKLFF. CDR3 DNA sequence: TGTGCCAGCAGCTTGCGGGGGGGTAATGAAAAACTGTTTTTT. The gene calls are TRBV5-4 and TRBJ1-4; D may be TRBD1 (5 bases). The CDR3 sequence is 14 residues long. The V end was cut by 1 base, the J end by 4 bases, with 8 bases between. Germline V lookup: CDR1 SGHNT, CDR2 YYREEE (reference sequence). The full variable domain, its missing parts supplied by reference TRBV5-4 and TRBJ1-4, is ETGVTQSPTHLIKTRGQQVTLRCSSQSGHNTVSWYQQALGQGPQFIFQYYREEENGRGNFPPRFSGLQFPNYSSELNVNALELDDSALYLCASSLRGGNEKLFFGSGTQLSVL.

This chain joins TRBV14 and TRBJ2-5; 7 bases fit TRBD2. Germline V gene data show CDR1 as SGHDN and CDR2 as FVKESK. The CDR3 extends over 15 amino acids. V lost 3 bases to trimming and J lost 4 bases; unmatched junction nucleotides: 8. CDR3 residues: CASSQAGAGRETQYF. Here the CDR3 DNA reads TGTGCCAGCAGCCAGGCGGGAGCGGGGAGAGAGACCCAGTACTTC.

The chain has TRBV24-1 and TRBJ2-5, with 9 bases identical to TRBD2. This CDR3 has 15 amino acids. V dropped 9 bases and J dropped 5; count of bases not matched to a gene: 12. Germline V gene data show CDR1 as KGHDR and CDR2 as SFDVKD. The CDR3 DNA sequence: TGTGCCACCTCCACCCGCGGGGGGGCCTGGGAGACCCAGTACTTC. This codes for CATSTRGGAWETQYF.

The rearrangement joins TRBV4-3 to TRBJ1-2; no reliable D call. This CDR3 has 15 residues. Trimming removed 0 bases from V and 1 base from J, with 9 bases in between. The V gene's germline CDR1 is LGHNA and CDR2 YSLEER. CDR3 DNA: TGCGCCAGCAGCCAAGATGGGCAGGATAACTATGGCTACACCTTC. This codes for CASSQDGQDNYGYTF.

CDR3 DNA sequence: TGTGCCAGCACCATTTACTCTGGAAACACCATATATTTT. It translates to CASTIYSGNTIYF. This chain links TRBV6-6 with TRBJ1-3; no clear D. The CDR3 spans 13 residues. Germline assignment: CDR1 MNHNY and CDR2 SVGAGI (reference sequence). The germline V and J ends were trimmed by 7 bases and 0 bases, with 7 bases remaining between them.

The chain uses TRBV19 and TRBJ1-1; D remains unclear. There are 16 residues in the CDR3. V gave up 3 bases and J gave up 5 bases, with 19 bases separating them. Germline V gene lookup returns CDR1 LNHDA and CDR2 SQIVND (reference sequence). Here the CDR3 DNA reads TGTGCCAGTAGTATTCAAGGAACGAGGGTTCTGACTGAAGCTTTCTTT. Its protein is CASSIQGTRVLTEAFF.

The CDR3 loop is CATSDETGGSYNEQFF. In DNA form, the CDR3 reads TGTGCCACCAGTGATGAAACAGGGGGTTCCTACAATGAGCAGTTCTTC. The rearrangement joins TRBV24-1 to TRBJ2-1, with TRBD1 identical over 8 bases. The CDR3 is made up of 16 amino acids. The ends lost 3 bases at V and 1 base at J; junction bases unmatched: 4. In germline, CDR1 is KGHDR, CDR2 SFDVKD.

The V gene is TRBV5-1, the J gene TRBJ2-2; no clear D. Germline assignment: CDR1 SGHRS and CDR2 YFSETQ. This CDR3 has 16 amino acids. Between the trimmed V and J ends, which lost 3 bases and 3 bases, there was a span of 15 bases. The CDR3 nucleotides are TGCGCCAGCAGCTCCTTAGGGTCAACCGACACCGGGGAGCTGTTTTTT. Its protein is CASSSLGSTDTGELFF.

This chain connects TRBV5-5 to TRBJ2-2; D gene unclear. V dropped 0 bases and J dropped 4 bases, with 10 bases sitting between them. Per the germline V gene, CDR1 is SGHKS and CDR2 is YYEKEE (reference sequence). The CDR3 runs to 15 residues. The CDR3 reads CASSLGTSLTGELFF. CDR3 bases: TGTGCCAGCAGCTTGGGTACAAGCCTCACCGGGGAGCTGTTTTTT.

The chain uses TRBV5-1 and TRBJ1-3; D remains unclear. Trimming stripped 2 bases from V and 0 bases from J, with 6 bases between. The germline gives CDR1 SGHRS, CDR2 YFSETQ. This CDR3 spans 14 amino acids. The CDR3 loop is CASSLRGSGNTIYF. DNA of the CDR3: TGCGCCAGCAGCTTACGGGGCTCTGGAAACACCATATATTTT.